This T cell receptor (beta chain) was documented in a study of cytomegalovirus exposure and HLA in healthy donors. Study overall: Earlier, 100 million to 120 million unique TCR beta sequences were recovered from 170 million or so T cells by an analysis.

Points on this clone: Its specificity is unknown.

General study findings and limits: A classifier reportedly called cytomegalovirus status with high sensitivity and specificity.

This CDR3 comprises 14 residues. The germline V gene encodes CDR1 KGHSH and CDR2 LQKENI. V lost 2 bases, J lost 7 bases, and 12 bases lay in between. The PCR was carried out with 60 Vbeta primers and 13 Jbeta primers. This table comes from immunoSEQ multiplex PCR, and its TCRdb copy is limited to in-frame clones, with some not included. The sample lists roughly 130,000 clones, around 70% occurring once. This receptor was obtained from a man aged 35 to 55 in good health and CMV-seropositive. Sequenced material: PBMCs. The gene calls are TRBV18 and TRBJ1-5, with D perhaps TRBD1 (6 bases). The CDR3 bases are TGTGCCAGCTCACCATCAGGGGATCGGCAGCCCCAGCATTTT. Translation gives CASSPSGDRQPQHF.